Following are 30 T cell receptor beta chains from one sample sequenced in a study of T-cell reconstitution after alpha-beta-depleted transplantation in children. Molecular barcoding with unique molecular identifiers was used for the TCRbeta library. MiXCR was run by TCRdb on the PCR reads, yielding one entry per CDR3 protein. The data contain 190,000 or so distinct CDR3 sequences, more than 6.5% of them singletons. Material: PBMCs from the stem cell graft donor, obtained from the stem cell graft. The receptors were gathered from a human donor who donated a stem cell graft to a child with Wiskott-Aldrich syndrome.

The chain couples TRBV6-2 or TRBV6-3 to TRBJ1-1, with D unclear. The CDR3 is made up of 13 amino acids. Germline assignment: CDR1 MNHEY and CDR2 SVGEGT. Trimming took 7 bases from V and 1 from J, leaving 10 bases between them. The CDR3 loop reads CASIPLANTEAFF. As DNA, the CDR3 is TGTGCCAGCATCCCCCTGGCGAACACTGAAGCTTTCTTT.

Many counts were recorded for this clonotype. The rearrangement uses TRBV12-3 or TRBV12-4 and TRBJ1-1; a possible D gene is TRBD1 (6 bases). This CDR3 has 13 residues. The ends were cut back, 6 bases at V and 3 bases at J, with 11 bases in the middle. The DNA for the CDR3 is TGTGCCAGCAGCACAACAGGGTACACTGAAGCTTTCTTT. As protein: CASSTTGYTEAFF.

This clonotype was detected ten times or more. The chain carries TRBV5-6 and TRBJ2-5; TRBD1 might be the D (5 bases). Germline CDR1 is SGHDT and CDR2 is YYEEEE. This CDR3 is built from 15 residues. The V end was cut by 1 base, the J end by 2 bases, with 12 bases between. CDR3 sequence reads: CASSLFHRQQETQYF. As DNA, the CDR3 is TGTGCCAGCAGCTTGTTCCACCGACAGCAAGAGACCCAGTACTTC.

The CDR3 sequence: CASSLGQGGRGNSPLHF. The CDR3 nucleotides read TGTGCCAGCAGCTTAGGTCAAGGGGGCAGGGGGAATTCACCCCTCCACTTT. The chain links TRBV7-9 to TRBJ1-6, with 7 bases that match TRBD1. This CDR3 has 17 amino acids. From germline, CDR1 is SEHNR and CDR2 FQNEAQ (reference sequence). With 1 base clipped from V and 7 bases from J, the junction kept 10 bases outside the gene matches.

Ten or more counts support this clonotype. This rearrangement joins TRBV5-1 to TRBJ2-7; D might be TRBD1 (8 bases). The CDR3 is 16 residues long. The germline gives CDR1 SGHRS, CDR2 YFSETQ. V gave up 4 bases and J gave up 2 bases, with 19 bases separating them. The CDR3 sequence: CASSPQGGGQAYEQYF. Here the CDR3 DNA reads TGCGCCAGCAGCCCACAAGGGGGGGGACAGGCCTACGAGCAGTACTTC.

The CDR3 DNA sequence: TGTGCCACCTCCCAAGAGGTTGGGACTAGCGGGAGGGCTGAGCAGTTCTTC. Translated: CATSQEVGTSGRAEQFF. The V call is TRBV3-1, the J call TRBJ2-1; 16 bases agree with TRBD2. The CDR3 sequence is 17 residues long. Germline V lookup: CDR1 LGHDT, CDR2 YNNKEL (reference sequence). V shed 10 bases, J shed 9 bases, and the junction held 15 bases outside the gene matches.

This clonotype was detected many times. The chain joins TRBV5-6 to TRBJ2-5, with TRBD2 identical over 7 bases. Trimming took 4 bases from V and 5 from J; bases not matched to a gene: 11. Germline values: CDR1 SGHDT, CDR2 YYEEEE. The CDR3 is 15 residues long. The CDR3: CASSGGDASGETQYF. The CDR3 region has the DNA TGTGCCAGCAGCGGGGGGGACGCCTCTGGTGAGACCCAGTACTTC.

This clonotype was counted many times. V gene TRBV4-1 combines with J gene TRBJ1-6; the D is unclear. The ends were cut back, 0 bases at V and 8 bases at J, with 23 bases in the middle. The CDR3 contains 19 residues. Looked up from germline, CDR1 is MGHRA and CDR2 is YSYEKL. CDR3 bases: TGCGCCAGCAGCCAAGAGGGGAACGGACGGAGGCTCGACGATTCACCCCTCCACTTT. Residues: CASSQEGNGRRLDDSPLHF.

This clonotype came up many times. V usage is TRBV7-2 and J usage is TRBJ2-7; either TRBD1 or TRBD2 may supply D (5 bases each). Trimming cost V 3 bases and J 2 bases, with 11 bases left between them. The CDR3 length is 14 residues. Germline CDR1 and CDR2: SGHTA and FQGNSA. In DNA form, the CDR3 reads TGTGCCAGCAGCTTTGGGGGTTTGGCCTACGAGCAGTACTTC. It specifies CASSFGGLAYEQYF.

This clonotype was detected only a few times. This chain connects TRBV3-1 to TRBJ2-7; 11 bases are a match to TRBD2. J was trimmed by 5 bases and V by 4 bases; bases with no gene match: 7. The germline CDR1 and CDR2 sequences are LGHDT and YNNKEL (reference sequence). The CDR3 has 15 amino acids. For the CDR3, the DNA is TGTGCCAGCAGCCTTACTAGCGGGAGTTTCCACGAGCAGTACTTC. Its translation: CASSLTSGSFHEQYF.

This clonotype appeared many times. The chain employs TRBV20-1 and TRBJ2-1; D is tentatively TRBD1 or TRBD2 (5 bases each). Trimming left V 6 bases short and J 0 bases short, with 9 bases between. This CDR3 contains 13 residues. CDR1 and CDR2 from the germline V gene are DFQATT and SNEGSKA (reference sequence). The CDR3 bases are TGCAGTGCCGGGACCTCCTCCTACAATGAGCAGTTCTTC. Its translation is CSAGTSSYNEQFF.

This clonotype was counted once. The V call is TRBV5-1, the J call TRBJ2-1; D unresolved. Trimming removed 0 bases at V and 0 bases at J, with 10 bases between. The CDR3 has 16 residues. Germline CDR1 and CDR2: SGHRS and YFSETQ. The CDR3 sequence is CASSLAGKGSYNEQFF. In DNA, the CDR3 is TGCGCCAGCAGCTTGGCCGGCAAGGGCTCCTACAATGAGCAGTTCTTC.

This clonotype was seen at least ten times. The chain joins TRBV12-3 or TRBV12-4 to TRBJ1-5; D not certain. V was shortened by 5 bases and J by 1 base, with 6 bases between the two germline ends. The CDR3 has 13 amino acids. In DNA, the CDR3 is TGTGCCAGCAGTCCCGACAGCAATCAGCCCCAGCATTTT. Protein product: CASSPDSNQPQHF.

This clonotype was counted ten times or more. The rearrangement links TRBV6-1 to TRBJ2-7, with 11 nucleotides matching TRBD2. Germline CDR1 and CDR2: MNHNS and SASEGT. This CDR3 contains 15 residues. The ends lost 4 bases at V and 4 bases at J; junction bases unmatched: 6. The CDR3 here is CASSGGLADLYEQYF. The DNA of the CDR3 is TGTGCCAGCAGTGGGGGACTAGCGGACTTATACGAGCAGTACTTC.

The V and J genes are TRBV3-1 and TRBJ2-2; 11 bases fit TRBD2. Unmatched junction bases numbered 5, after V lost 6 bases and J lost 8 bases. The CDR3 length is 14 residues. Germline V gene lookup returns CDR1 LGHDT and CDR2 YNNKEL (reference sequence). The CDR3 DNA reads TGTGCCAGCAGGGGACTAGCGGAGGAGGGGGAGCTGTTTTTT. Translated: CASRGLAEEGELFF.

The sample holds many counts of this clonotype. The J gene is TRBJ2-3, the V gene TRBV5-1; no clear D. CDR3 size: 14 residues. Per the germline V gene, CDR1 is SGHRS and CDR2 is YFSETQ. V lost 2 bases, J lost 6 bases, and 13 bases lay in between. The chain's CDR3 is CASSLGISADTQYF. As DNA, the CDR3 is TGCGCCAGCAGCTTAGGGATCAGCGCTGATACGCAGTATTTT.

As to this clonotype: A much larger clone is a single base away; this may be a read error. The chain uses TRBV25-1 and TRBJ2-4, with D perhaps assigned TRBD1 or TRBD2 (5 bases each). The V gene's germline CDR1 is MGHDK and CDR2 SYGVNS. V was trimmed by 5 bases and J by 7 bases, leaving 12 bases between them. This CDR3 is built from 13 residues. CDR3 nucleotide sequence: TGTGCCAGCAGTCCGGCCTGGGGGAACATTCAGTACTTC. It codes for CASSPAWGNIQYF.

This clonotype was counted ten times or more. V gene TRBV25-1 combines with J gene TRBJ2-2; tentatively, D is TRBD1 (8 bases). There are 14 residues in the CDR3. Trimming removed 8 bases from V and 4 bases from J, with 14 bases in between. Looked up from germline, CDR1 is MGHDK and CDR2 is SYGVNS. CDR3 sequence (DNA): TGTGCCAGCCTGGACAGGGAGGGCACCGGGGAGCTGTTTTTT. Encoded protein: CASLDREGTGELFF.

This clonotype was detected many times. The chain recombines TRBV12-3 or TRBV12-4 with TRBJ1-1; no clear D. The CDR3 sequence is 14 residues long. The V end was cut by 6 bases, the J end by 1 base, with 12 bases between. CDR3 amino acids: CASSLYRANTEAFF. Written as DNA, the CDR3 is TGTGCCAGCAGCTTATACCGGGCGAACACTGAAGCTTTCTTT.

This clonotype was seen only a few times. CDR3 loop: CASSLLSARTDTQYF. The CDR3 DNA follows: TGTGCCAGCAGCTTGCTCAGCGCGCGCACAGATACGCAGTATTTT. The chain uses TRBV5-5 and TRBJ2-3; no definite D call. The CDR3 length is 15 residues. Trimming removed 1 base from V and 1 base from J, with 10 bases in between. Germline V CDR1 and CDR2: SGHKS, YYEKEE (reference sequence).

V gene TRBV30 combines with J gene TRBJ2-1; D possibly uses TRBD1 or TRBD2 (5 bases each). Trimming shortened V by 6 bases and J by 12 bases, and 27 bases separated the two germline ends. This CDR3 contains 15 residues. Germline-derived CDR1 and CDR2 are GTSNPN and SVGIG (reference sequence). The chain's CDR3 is CACAPPPRIRGVQFF. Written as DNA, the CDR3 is TGTGCCTGTGCCCCCCCCCCGCGGATCAGAGGGGTGCAGTTCTTC.

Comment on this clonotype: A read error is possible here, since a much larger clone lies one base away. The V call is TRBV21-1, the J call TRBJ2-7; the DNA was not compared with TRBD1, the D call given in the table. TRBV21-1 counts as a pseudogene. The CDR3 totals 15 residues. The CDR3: CASSKVGLISYEQYF. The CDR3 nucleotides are TGTGCCAGCAGCAAAGTGGGGCTGATCTCCTACGAGCAGTACTTC.

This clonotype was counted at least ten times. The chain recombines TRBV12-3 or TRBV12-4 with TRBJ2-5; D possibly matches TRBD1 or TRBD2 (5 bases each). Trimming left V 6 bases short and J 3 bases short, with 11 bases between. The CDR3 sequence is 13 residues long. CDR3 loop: CASRRDVKETQYF. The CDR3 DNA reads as TGTGCCAGCAGAAGGGACGTCAAAGAGACCCAGTACTTC.

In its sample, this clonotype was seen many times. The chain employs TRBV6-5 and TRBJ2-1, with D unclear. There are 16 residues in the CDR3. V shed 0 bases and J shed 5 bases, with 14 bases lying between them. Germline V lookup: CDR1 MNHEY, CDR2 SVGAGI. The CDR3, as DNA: TGTGCCAGCAGTTACTCGAGATTTGTACGTAACAATGAGCAGTTCTTC. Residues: CASSYSRFVRNNEQFF.

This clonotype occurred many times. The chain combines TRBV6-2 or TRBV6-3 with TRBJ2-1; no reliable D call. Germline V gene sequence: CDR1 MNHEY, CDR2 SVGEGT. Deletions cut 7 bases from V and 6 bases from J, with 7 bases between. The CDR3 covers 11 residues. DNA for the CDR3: TGTGCCAGCACCCAAGCCAATGAGCAGTTCTTC. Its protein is CASTQANEQFF.

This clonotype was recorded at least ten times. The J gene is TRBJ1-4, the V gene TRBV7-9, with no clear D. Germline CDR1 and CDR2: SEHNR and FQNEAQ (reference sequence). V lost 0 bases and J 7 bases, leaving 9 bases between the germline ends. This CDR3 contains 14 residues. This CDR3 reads CASSLATMGEKLFF. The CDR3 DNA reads TGTGCCAGCAGCTTAGCAACGATGGGTGAAAAACTGTTTTTT.

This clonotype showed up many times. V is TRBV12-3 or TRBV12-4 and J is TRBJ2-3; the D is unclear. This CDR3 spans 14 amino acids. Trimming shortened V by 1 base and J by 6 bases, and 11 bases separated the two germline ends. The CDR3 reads CASSLVLRSDTQYF. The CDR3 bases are TGTGCCAGCAGTTTAGTCTTGAGGTCTGATACGCAGTATTTT.

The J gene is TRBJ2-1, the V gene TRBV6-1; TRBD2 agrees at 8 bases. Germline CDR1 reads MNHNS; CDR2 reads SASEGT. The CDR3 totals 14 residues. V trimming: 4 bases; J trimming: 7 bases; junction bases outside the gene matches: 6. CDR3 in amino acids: CASSGLALINEQFF. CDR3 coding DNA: TGTGCCAGCAGTGGACTAGCGTTGATAAATGAGCAGTTCTTC.

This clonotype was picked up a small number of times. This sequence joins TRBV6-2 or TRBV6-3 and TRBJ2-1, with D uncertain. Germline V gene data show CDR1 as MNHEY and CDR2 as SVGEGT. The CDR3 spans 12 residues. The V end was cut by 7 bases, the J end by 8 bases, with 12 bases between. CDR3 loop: CASIRLRHEQFF. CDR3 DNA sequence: TGTGCCAGCATTAGACTCAGGCATGAGCAGTTCTTC.

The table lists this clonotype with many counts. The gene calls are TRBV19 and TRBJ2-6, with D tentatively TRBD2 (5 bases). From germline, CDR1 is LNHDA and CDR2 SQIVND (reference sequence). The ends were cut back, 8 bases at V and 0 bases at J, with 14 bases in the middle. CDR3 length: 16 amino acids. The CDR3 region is CASEGGANSGANVLTF. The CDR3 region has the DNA TGTGCCAGTGAGGGCGGAGCTAACTCTGGGGCCAACGTCCTGACTTTC. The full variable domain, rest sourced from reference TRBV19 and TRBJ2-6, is DGGITQSPKYLFRKEGQNVTLSCEQNLNHDAMYWYRQDPGQGLRLIYYSQIVNDFQKGDIAEGYSVSREKKESFPLTVTSAQKNPTAFYLCASEGGANSGANVLTFGAGSRLTVL.